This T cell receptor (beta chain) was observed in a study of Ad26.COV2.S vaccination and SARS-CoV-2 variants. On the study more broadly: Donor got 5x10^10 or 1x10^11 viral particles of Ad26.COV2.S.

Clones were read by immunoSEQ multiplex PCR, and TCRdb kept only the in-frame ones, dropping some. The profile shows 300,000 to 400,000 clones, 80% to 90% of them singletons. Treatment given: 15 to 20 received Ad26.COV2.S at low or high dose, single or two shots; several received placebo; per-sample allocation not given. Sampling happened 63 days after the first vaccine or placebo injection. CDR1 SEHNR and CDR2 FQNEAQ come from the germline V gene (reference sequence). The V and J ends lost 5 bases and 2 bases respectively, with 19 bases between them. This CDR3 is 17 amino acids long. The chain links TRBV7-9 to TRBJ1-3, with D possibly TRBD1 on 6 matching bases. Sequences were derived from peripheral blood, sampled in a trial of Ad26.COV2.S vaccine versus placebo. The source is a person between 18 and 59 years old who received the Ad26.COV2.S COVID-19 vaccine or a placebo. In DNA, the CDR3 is TGTGCCAGCAGCCCCCTCGGGGGGGGCTGGGCTGGAAACACCATATATTTT. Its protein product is CASSPLGGGWAGNTIYF.